These T cell receptor beta chains were read from a single sample in a study of molecular identifiers for immune sequencing clone quantification. TCRdb ran MiXCR on the PCR reads and lists one entry per CDR3 protein. The sample consists of approximately 630,000 distinct CDR3 sequences, 25% of them appearing once. Sequencing used naive CD8+ T cells from blood, with Jurkat cell RNA spiked in. All receptors derive from a human donor in good health. Some libraries in this study had Jurkat cell RNA spiked in. Each CDR3 is given with its conserved first and last residue. The D gene is left open where the match is weak. Clone size is not always given. Where it is, it says once, few, many or a class for expanded clones.

>many|TRBJ1-6|13|TRBD1|TRBV9
TGTGCCAGCAGCGAACAGGGGGATTCACCCCTCCACTTT
CASSEQGDSPLHF
>-|TRBJ2-2|17|-|TRBV20-1
TGCAGTGCTAGTCGGCTTAGCGTCCCCCAGGGGACCGGGGAGCTGTTTTTT
CSASRLSVPQGTGELFF
>-|TRBJ2-7|17|TRBD1|TRBV4-3
TGCGCCAGCCGAACCGCGAAGCCGGGACAGGGGTCATACGAGCAGTACTTC
CASRTAKPGQGSYEQYF
>few|TRBJ1-5|15|-|TRBV15
TGTGCCACCAGCAGGGGACTGGGCGTAACTCAGCCCCAGCATTTT
CATSRGLGVTQPQHF
>-|TRBJ1-1|11|-|TRBV6-2/TRBV6-3
TGTGCCGCCAGCCGCATAACTGAAGCTTTCTTT
CAASRITEAFF
>-|TRBJ1-3|13|-|TRBV15
TGTGCCACCAGCAGAGTAGGTGGAAACACCATATATTTT
CATSRVGGNTIYF
>few|TRBJ1-3|15|-|TRBV27
TGTGCCAGCGCCACCTCCGAGGCTTCTGGAAACACCATATATTTT
CASATSEASGNTIYF
>many|TRBJ2-1|15|TRBD1|TRBV7-2
TGTGCCAGCAGCCCCGGGACAGGGGGCTTAAATGAGCAGTTCTTC
CASSPGTGGLNEQFF
>once|TRBJ2-7|13|-|TRBV21-1
TGTGCCAGCAGACCAAGGACAGGCAGGGAGCAGTACTTC
CASRPRTGREQYF
>many|TRBJ2-2|16|-|TRBV7-9
TGTGCCAGCAGCTTATCTCCGACAGGGAACACCGGGGAGCTGTTTTTT
CASSLSPTGNTGELFF